A selection of T cell receptor beta chains follows, all from one sample in a study of CD8+CD57+ T cells in acquired aplastic anemia. Using its own MiXCR run on the reads, TCRdb lists one record per CDR3 protein. The table includes approximately 380,000 distinct CDR3 sequences, 60% to 80% detected once. Sequences were obtained from sorted CD4+, CD8+, or CD8+CD57+ T cells (not recorded which) from PBMCs. These receptors were collected from a human donor in good health, serving as a control. Both conserved end residues are part of each CDR3. A D gene is named only where the DNA matches it firmly. Expanded clones are given a class, and other clones once, few, many or no size at all.

J gene: TRBJ2-7; clone size: few; V gene: TRBV12-3/TRBV12-4; D gene: -; CDR3 DNA: TGTGCCAGCAGTCGATCCTCGACCAACTACGAGCAGTACTTC; CDR3 protein: CASSRSSTNYEQYF
J gene: TRBJ2-5; clone size: -; V gene: TRBV7-2; D gene: -; CDR3 DNA: TGTGCCAGCAGCCCCCTCCGGGACTTC; CDR3 protein: CASSPLRDF
J gene: TRBJ2-7; clone size: many; V gene: TRBV5-8; D gene: -; CDR3 DNA: TGTGCCAGCAGCTTGGGGGCAGGGGCCTACGAGCAGTACTTC; CDR3 protein: CASSLGAGAYEQYF
J gene: TRBJ2-3; clone size: once; V gene: TRBV10-3; D gene: -; CDR3 DNA: TGTGCCATCAGTGACCGCACAGATACGCAGTATTTT; CDR3 protein: CAISDRTDTQYF
J gene: TRBJ1-5; clone size: -; V gene: TRBV7-2; D gene: -; CDR3 DNA: TGTGCCAGCAGCCTAGTGGGGTTGCGACAGACCCAGTACTTT; CDR3 protein: CASSLVGLRQTQYF
J gene: TRBJ1-1; clone size: -; V gene: TRBV20-1; D gene: TRBD1; CDR3 DNA: TGCAGTGCTAGAGATGCAGGGGGAGGCGTCTTT; CDR3 protein: CSARDAGGGVF
J gene: TRBJ1-2; clone size: -; V gene: TRBV20-1; D gene: -; CDR3 DNA: TGCAGTGCTAGAGAGTCCGGTGCCGGAGGCTACACCTTC; CDR3 protein: CSARESGAGGYTF
J gene: TRBJ2-1; clone size: -; V gene: TRBV20-1; D gene: TRBD1; CDR3 DNA: TGCAGTGCTAGAGTACCGGGACAGGGATATGAGCAGTTCTTC; CDR3 protein: CSARVPGQGYEQFF
J gene: TRBJ2-6; clone size: -; V gene: TRBV15; D gene: -; CDR3 DNA: TGTGCCACCAGCAGAGATTCGGGGAGTGGGGCCAACGTCCTGACTTTC; CDR3 protein: CATSRDSGSGANVLTF
J gene: TRBJ2-3; clone size: -; V gene: TRBV5-1; D gene: -; CDR3 DNA: TGCGCCAGCAGCTTAGGGGGGGTTCGAGGGCAGTATTTT; CDR3 protein: CASSLGGVRGQYF
J gene: TRBJ1-2; clone size: -; V gene: TRBV7-2; D gene: -; CDR3 DNA: TGTGCCAGCAGCCCGCACAGGGACTATGAAGACACCTTT; CDR3 protein: CASSPHRDYEDTF
J gene: TRBJ2-3; clone size: -; V gene: TRBV9; D gene: TRBD1; CDR3 DNA: TGTGCCAGCAGCCACTCGGACAGGGAACATACGTACTATTTT; CDR3 protein: CASSHSDREHTYYF
J gene: TRBJ1-5; clone size: -; V gene: TRBV12-3/TRBV12-4; D gene: TRBD1; CDR3 DNA: TGTGCCACCACTGACAGGGAGCAGCCCCAGCATTTT; CDR3 protein: CATTDREQPQHF
J gene: TRBJ1-1; clone size: many; V gene: TRBV19; D gene: -; CDR3 DNA: TGTGCCAGTAGCGATTGGGATCAACGGGTAGCTTTCTTT; CDR3 protein: CASSDWDQRVAFF
J gene: TRBJ1-1; clone size: once; V gene: TRBV11-2; D gene: TRBD1; CDR3 DNA: TGTGCCAGCAGCTTGAATGCAGGGGGCGCGGCGAACACTGAAGCTTTCTTT; CDR3 protein: CASSLNAGGAANTEAFF
J gene: TRBJ2-6; clone size: -; V gene: TRBV12-3/TRBV12-4; D gene: -; CDR3 DNA: TGTGCCAGCAGTTTGGAGGCAGGGATCGACACTGAAGCTTTC; CDR3 protein: CASSLEAGIDTEAF
J gene: TRBJ2-1; clone size: -; V gene: TRBV5-1; D gene: -; CDR3 DNA: TGCGCCAGCAGCTCATTATACAGGTCACTGCCCTCATTC; CDR3 protein: CASSSLYRSLPSF
J gene: TRBJ1-2; clone size: few; V gene: TRBV7-2; D gene: -; CDR3 DNA: TGTGCCAGCAGCTTAGGGGATTCTCGGGGCTACACCTTC; CDR3 protein: CASSLGDSRGYTF
J gene: TRBJ2-1; clone size: -; V gene: TRBV12-3/TRBV12-4; D gene: TRBD2; CDR3 DNA: TGTGCCAGCAGACGACTAACGGGGGGGCCAGATACGCAGTTCTTC; CDR3 protein: CASRRLTGGPDTQFF
J gene: TRBJ2-1; clone size: -; V gene: TRBV24-1; D gene: -; CDR3 DNA: TGTGCCACCAGTGCGGCGGAAGATGAGCAGTTCTTC; CDR3 protein: CATSAAEDEQFF
J gene: TRBJ2-7; clone size: -; V gene: TRBV15; D gene: -; CDR3 DNA: TGTGCCACCAGTCCTTCTTCTCACGGGGAGCAGTACTTC; CDR3 protein: CATSPSSHGEQYF
J gene: TRBJ2-6; clone size: many; V gene: TRBV7-2; D gene: TRBD1; CDR3 DNA: TGTGCCAGTTTTACAGGGGGCTCTGGGGCCAACGTCCTGACTTTC; CDR3 protein: CASFTGGSGANVLTF
J gene: TRBJ1-5; clone size: -; V gene: TRBV7-8; D gene: -; CDR3 DNA: TGTGCCAGCAGCTCCCAGGGAGGGGATCGGCCCCAGGAGTTT; CDR3 protein: CASSSQGGDRPQEF
J gene: TRBJ2-2; clone size: many; V gene: TRBV7-3; D gene: TRBD2; CDR3 DNA: TGTGCCAGCAGCCCCCGGACGGGAGGTCCCGGGGAGCTGTTTTTT; CDR3 protein: CASSPRTGGPGELFF
J gene: TRBJ2-7; clone size: -; V gene: TRBV2; D gene: TRBD1; CDR3 DNA: TGTGCCAGCAGTGCAGGACAGGGGGCCTACGAGCAGTACTTC; CDR3 protein: CASSAGQGAYEQYF
J gene: TRBJ2-3; clone size: many; V gene: TRBV5-1; D gene: TRBD2; CDR3 DNA: TGCGCCAGCAGCTTGGAGAATAGCGGGGGGGCCCCAGATACGCAGTATTTT; CDR3 protein: CASSLENSGGAPDTQYF
J gene: TRBJ2-1; clone size: many; V gene: TRBV4-3; D gene: -; CDR3 DNA: TGCGCCAGCAGCCATGATTTGGGCAATGAGCAGTTCTTC; CDR3 protein: CASSHDLGNEQFF
J gene: TRBJ2-5; clone size: -; V gene: TRBV7-9; D gene: TRBD2; CDR3 DNA: TGTGCCAGCAGCCGTAATCGGGAGCGGGGGGGCAAGAGACAGTACTTC; CDR3 protein: CASSRNRERGGKRQYF
J gene: TRBJ1-3; clone size: many; V gene: TRBV5-4; D gene: -; CDR3 DNA: TGTGCCAGCAGCTTGGGCAGCCCAAACTCTGGAAACACCATATATTTT; CDR3 protein: CASSLGSPNSGNTIYF
J gene: TRBJ2-2; clone size: -; V gene: TRBV7-8; D gene: TRBD2; CDR3 DNA: TGTGCCAGCAGGAAAGAAGCGGGGGCGATTAACACCGGGGAGCTGTTTTTT; CDR3 protein: CASRKEAGAINTGELFF
J gene: TRBJ1-5; clone size: -; V gene: TRBV9; D gene: -; CDR3 DNA: TGTGCCAGCAGCGCCCCGACAGTGGGTAATCAGCCCCAGCATTTT; CDR3 protein: CASSAPTVGNQPQHF
J gene: TRBJ1-2; clone size: -; V gene: TRBV7-4; D gene: -; CDR3 DNA: TGTGCCAGCAGCGTTTCGTCGGGGCCTCTGGATGAGTCCACCTTC; CDR3 protein: CASSVSSGPLDESTF
J gene: TRBJ2-3; clone size: many; V gene: TRBV10-1; D gene: -; CDR3 DNA: TGCGCGGTAAGGGGTGCCACAGATACGCAGTATTTT; CDR3 protein: CAVRGATDTQYF
J gene: TRBJ2-2; clone size: -; V gene: TRBV20-1; D gene: TRBD1; CDR3 DNA: TGCAGTGCTCTTAGACAGGGGCCCTACGAGCTGTTTTTT; CDR3 protein: CSALRQGPYELFF
J gene: TRBJ2-7; clone size: -; V gene: TRBV7-7; D gene: TRBD1; CDR3 DNA: TGTGCTAGCAGCTTAACCGGGACAGTCAACAATGAGCAGTACGAGCAGTACTTC; CDR3 protein: CASSLTGTVNNEQYEQYF
J gene: TRBJ2-5; clone size: -; V gene: TRBV20-1; D gene: -; CDR3 DNA: TGCAGTGCTAACGGACTATTCCAAGAGACCCAGTACTTC; CDR3 protein: CSANGLFQETQYF
J gene: TRBJ2-1; clone size: -; V gene: TRBV15; D gene: TRBD1; CDR3 DNA: TGTGCCACCAGCAGAGGATTGAGGGACAGTGAGCAGTTCTTC; CDR3 protein: CATSRGLRDSEQFF
J gene: TRBJ2-3; clone size: many; V gene: TRBV30; D gene: -; CDR3 DNA: TGTGCCTGGAGTGTAGCCACAGATACGCAGTATTTT; CDR3 protein: CAWSVATDTQYF
J gene: TRBJ2-5; clone size: -; V gene: TRBV25-1; D gene: -; CDR3 DNA: TGTGCCAGCAGTGACACCCGCCAGGGACTCGGCAAGGCCCAGTACTTC; CDR3 protein: CASSDTRQGLGKAQYF
J gene: TRBJ1-6; clone size: once; V gene: TRBV20-1; D gene: -; CDR3 DNA: TGCAGTGCTAGAGACCCCACAGGGACGGATTCACCCCTCCACTTT; CDR3 protein: CSARDPTGTDSPLHF
J gene: TRBJ2-5; clone size: -; V gene: TRBV7-3; D gene: -; CDR3 DNA: TGTGCCAGCAGCTTTGGCGGGGATCAGCCCCAGTACTTC; CDR3 protein: CASSFGGDQPQYF